The source of this T cell receptor beta chain is a study of CD8 T cells in Susac syndrome. Random hexamers were used to reverse transcribe the RNA input (about 0.5 to 1 ug). Using its own MiXCR run on the immunoSEQ multiplex PCR reads, TCRdb lists one record per CDR3 protein. The top ten hold 0.085% to 0.1% of the sample, which has roughly 200,000 distinct CDR3 sequences, around 94% seen once. V was clipped by 1 base and J by 7 bases, with 12 bases between them. Germline values: CDR1 SGHAT, CDR2 FQNNGV. This CDR3 spans 14 amino acids. Sequencing input: CD4+ T cells from PBMCs. This sequence was found in a human donor with Susac syndrome. The chain is built from TRBV11-2 and TRBJ2-3; D possibly corresponds to TRBD2 (7 bases). The CDR3 DNA reads TGTGCCAGCAGCTTAGGCGGGGGCGGGTATACGCAGTATTTT. Amino acids: CASSLGGGGYTQYF.